Listed here are 15 T cell receptor beta chains from one sample, sequenced in a study of shared clonotypes between healthy human individuals. It was CD45RO-negative cells, positively selected for CCR7, that made up naive CD8 cells, with terminally differentiated effector memory CD45RA+ cells excluded. Measured with immunoSEQ multiplex PCR; TCRdb has only the in-frame clones, and not every one. The table includes about 2.1 million clones, 90% to 95% detected once. The sample comprised naive CD8+ T cells from PBMCs. The receptors come from a man younger than 35 in good health. Some clones in this sample may be carry-over from other donors' samples.

This clone has more than one count but fewer than ten. Other DNA sequences of this sample code for an identical CDR3. The rearrangement uses TRBV27 and TRBJ1-1; 7 positions match TRBD1. The V gene's germline CDR1 is MNHEY and CDR2 SMNVEV (reference sequence). Losses at the gene ends were 3 bases for V and 8 bases for J; bases not matched to a gene: 3. The CDR3 sequence is 12 residues long. This CDR3 is CASSFRTGEAFF. CDR3 nucleotide sequence: TGTGCCAGCAGTTTTAGGACAGGCGAAGCTTTCTTT.

The chain joins TRBV19 to TRBJ2-2, with 8 bases that match TRBD2. Trimming took 2 bases from V and 7 from J; bases not matched to a gene: 9. This CDR3 has 16 residues. CDR1 is LNHDA and CDR2 is SQIVND in the germline V gene (reference sequence). CDR3 in DNA: TGTGCCAGTAGTATATACCCAGCGGGAGCCCTCGGGGAGCTGTTTTTT. As protein: CASSIYPAGALGELFF.

V gene TRBV6-4 combines with J gene TRBJ2-2, with TRBD1 identical over 8 bases. V was pared by 6 bases and J by 6 bases, with 9 bases of the junction left unmatched. CDR3 length: 15 residues. Germline lookup yields CDR1 MRHNA and CDR2 SNTAGT. In nucleotides, the CDR3 is TGTGCCAGCAGCGACCGACAGGGGAAGGCCGGGGAGCTGTTTTTT. The encoded protein is CASSDRQGKAGELFF.

The chain links TRBV28 to TRBJ2-7, with TRBD1 identical over 7 bases. This CDR3 is 15 amino acids long. Germline CDR1 reads MDHEN; CDR2 reads SYDVKM. V lost 7 bases to trimming and J lost 0 bases; unmatched junction nucleotides: 9. The CDR3 region has the DNA TGTGCCAGCATGAAAAGGGGGCCGAGCTCCTACGAGCAGTACTTC. Its translation is CASMKRGPSSYEQYF. The complete variable domain, with remaining parts taken from reference TRBV28 and TRBJ2-7, reads DVKVTQSSRYLVKRTGEKVFLECVQDMDHENMFWYRQDPGLGLRLIYFSYDVKMKEKGDIPEGYSVSREKKERFSLILESASTNQTSMYLCASMKRGPSSYEQYFGPGTRLTVT.

The chain is built from TRBV30 and TRBJ1-3, with no clear D. This CDR3 spans 13 amino acids. CDR1 is GTSNPN, CDR2 SVGIG, per germline (reference sequence). The germline V and J ends were trimmed by 4 bases and 1 base, with 8 bases remaining between them. The CDR3 loop reads CAWNVGSGNTIYF. CDR3 nucleotide sequence: TGTGCCTGGAACGTGGGGTCTGGAAACACCATATATTTT.

The V call is TRBV5-1, the J call TRBJ2-7; 8 bases line up with TRBD1. Germline V gene sequence: CDR1 SGHRS, CDR2 YFSETQ. The CDR3 contains 15 residues. The ends lost 1 base at V and 3 bases at J; junction bases unmatched: 6. The CDR3 region has the DNA TGCGCCAGCAGCTTGTTTACAGGGGGTCTCTACGAGCAGTACTTC. It codes for CASSLFTGGLYEQYF.

The J gene is TRBJ1-2, the V gene TRBV29-1; the D gene is possibly TRBD1 (6 bases). Germline CDR1 reads SQVTM; CDR2 reads ANQGSEA. Trimming removed 0 bases at V and 6 bases at J, with 17 bases between. The length of the CDR3 is 15 residues. CDR3: CSVEERSGGGDGYTF. Here the CDR3 DNA reads TGCAGCGTTGAAGAACGGAGTGGGGGCGGGGATGGCTACACCTTC.

The genes are TRBV2 and TRBJ2-7, with 11 bases that match TRBD1. The CDR3 is made up of 15 amino acids. Trimming at V came to 4 bases and at J to 9 bases, leaving 11 bases not matched to a gene. Germline values: CDR1 SNHLY, CDR2 FYNNEI. The CDR3 protein is CASSGRDRGERGQYF. CDR3 sequence (DNA): TGTGCCAGCAGTGGGAGGGACAGGGGGGAGCGCGGGCAGTACTTC.

The CDR3 bases are TGTGCCAGCAGCCCTCTAGCGGGGACTAGCACAGATACGCAGTATTTT. It encodes CASSPLAGTSTDTQYF. The chain combines TRBV7-9 with TRBJ2-3; 9 bases are shared with TRBD2. V gave up 5 bases and J gave up 0 bases; unmatched junction bases: 6. The CDR3 is made up of 16 amino acids. Germline CDR1 reads SEHNR; CDR2 reads FQNEAQ (reference sequence).

This sequence joins TRBV9 and TRBJ2-1, with D maybe TRBD1 (6 bases). The CDR3 runs to 14 residues. The V gene's germline CDR1 is SGDLS and CDR2 YYNGEE. The V end was cut by 2 bases, the J end by 7 bases, with 13 bases between. The CDR3 DNA reads as TGTGCCAGCAGCGTGGCAGGGGTCGAGAATGAGCAGTTCTTC. Amino acids: CASSVAGVENEQFF.

This clone showed up just once. V gene TRBV27 combines with J gene TRBJ2-7; TRBD1 or TRBD2 may be the D gene (6 bases each). The V and J ends lost 0 bases and 5 bases respectively, with 14 bases between them. Germline V gives CDR1 MNHEY, CDR2 SMNVEV (reference sequence). The CDR3 length is 15 residues. In DNA form, the CDR3 reads TGTGCCAGCAGTTTATCTTTCCGGGGGCGTGACGAGCAGTACTTC. Amino acids: CASSLSFRGRDEQYF.

The chain joins TRBV19 to TRBJ2-1, with TRBD1 identical over 9 bases. Germline CDR1 and CDR2: LNHDA and SQIVND (reference sequence). V lost 6 bases to trimming and J lost 0 bases; unmatched junction nucleotides: 15. This CDR3 contains 19 residues. The CDR3, as DNA: TGTGCCAGTAGCGGACCTGACCCCGGGACAGGGACCTCCTACAATGAGCAGTTCTTC. Translating gives CASSGPDPGTGTSYNEQFF.

With respect to this clone: Other nucleotide sequences in the sample specify the same CDR3. V and J are TRBV28 and TRBJ2-7; D not certain. Trimming stripped 3 bases from V and 0 bases from J, with 6 bases between. In germline, CDR1 is MDHEN, CDR2 SYDVKM. This CDR3 has 13 residues. The CDR3 sequence: CASSFPSSYEQYF. CDR3 bases: TGTGCCAGCAGTTTTCCTAGCTCCTACGAGCAGTACTTC. Based on the CDR3 plus reference TRBV28 and TRBJ2-7, the full variable domain is DVKVTQSSRYLVKRTGEKVFLECVQDMDHENMFWYRQDPGLGLRLIYFSYDVKMKEKGDIPEGYSVSREKKERFSLILESASTNQTSMYLCASSFPSSYEQYFGPGTRLTVT.

The CDR3 loop is CASTLGGSWGLQETQYF. Written as DNA, the CDR3 is TGTGCCAGCACCCTCGGCGGGAGCTGGGGCCTCCAAGAGACCCAGTACTTC. This rearrangement joins TRBV28 to TRBJ2-5; 7 bases are shared with TRBD2. V was pared by 7 bases and J by 1 base, with 15 bases of the junction left unmatched. The CDR3 has 17 residues. Germline loops: CDR1 MDHEN, CDR2 SYDVKM.

This clone was found once. V and J are TRBV4-2 and TRBJ2-3; no reliable D call. The CDR3 is 13 amino acids. The germline gives CDR1 LGHNA, CDR2 YNFKEQ. V lost 4 bases and J lost 0, with 5 bases in between. The CDR3 spells CASSLVSTDTQYF. The CDR3 DNA is TGTGCCAGCAGCCTCGTGAGCACAGATACGCAGTATTTT.